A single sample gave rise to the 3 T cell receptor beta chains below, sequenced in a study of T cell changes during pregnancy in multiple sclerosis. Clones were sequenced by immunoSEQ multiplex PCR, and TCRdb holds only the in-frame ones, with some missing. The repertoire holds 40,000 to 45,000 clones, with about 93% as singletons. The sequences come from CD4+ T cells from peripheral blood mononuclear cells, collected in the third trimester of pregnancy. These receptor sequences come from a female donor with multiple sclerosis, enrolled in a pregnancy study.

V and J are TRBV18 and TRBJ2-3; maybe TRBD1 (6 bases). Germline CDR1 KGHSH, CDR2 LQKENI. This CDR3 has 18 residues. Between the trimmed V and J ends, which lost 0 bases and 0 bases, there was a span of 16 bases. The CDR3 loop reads CASSPPTWDTVSTDTQYF. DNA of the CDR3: TGTGCCAGCTCACCACCGACCTGGGACACCGTGAGCACAGATACGCAGTATTTT.

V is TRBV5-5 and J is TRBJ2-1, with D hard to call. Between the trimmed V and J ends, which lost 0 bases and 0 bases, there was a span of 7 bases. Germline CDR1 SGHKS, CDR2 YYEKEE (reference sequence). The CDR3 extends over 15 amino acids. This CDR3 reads CASSLVWSSYNEQFF. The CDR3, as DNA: TGTGCCAGCAGCTTGGTCTGGAGCTCCTACAATGAGCAGTTCTTC.

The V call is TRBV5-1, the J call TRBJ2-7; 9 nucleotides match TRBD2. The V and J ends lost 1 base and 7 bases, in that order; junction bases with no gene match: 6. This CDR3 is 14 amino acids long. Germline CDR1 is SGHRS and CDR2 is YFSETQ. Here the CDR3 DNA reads TGCGCCAGCAGCTTGAGTCTAGCGGGGAGGGAGCAGTACTTC. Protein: CASSLSLAGREQYF.